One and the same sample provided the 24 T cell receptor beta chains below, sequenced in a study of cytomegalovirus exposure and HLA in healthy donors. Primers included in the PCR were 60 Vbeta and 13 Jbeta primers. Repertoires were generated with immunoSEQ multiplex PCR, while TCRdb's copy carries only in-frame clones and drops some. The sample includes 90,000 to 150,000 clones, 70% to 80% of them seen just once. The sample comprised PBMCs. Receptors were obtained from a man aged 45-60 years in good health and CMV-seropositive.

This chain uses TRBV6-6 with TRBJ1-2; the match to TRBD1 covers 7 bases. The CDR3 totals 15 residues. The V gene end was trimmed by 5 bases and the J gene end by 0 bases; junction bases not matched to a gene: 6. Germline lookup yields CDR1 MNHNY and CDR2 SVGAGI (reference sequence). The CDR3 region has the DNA TGTGCCAGCAGTACGCGACAGGGATCTAACTATGGCTACACCTTC. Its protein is CASSTRQGSNYGYTF.

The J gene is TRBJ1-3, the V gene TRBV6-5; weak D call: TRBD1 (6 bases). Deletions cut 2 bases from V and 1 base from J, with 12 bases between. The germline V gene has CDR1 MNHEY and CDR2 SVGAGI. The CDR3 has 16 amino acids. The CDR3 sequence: CASSYEGGASGNTIYF. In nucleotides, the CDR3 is TGTGCCAGCAGTTACGAAGGGGGGGCGTCTGGAAACACCATATATTTT.

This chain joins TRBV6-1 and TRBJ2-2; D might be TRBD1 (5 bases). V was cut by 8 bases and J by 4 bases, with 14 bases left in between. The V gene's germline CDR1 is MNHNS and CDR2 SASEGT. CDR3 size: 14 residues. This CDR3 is CASLRGGTTGELFF. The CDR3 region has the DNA TGTGCCAGCCTAAGGGGTGGTACCACCGGGGAGCTGTTTTTT.

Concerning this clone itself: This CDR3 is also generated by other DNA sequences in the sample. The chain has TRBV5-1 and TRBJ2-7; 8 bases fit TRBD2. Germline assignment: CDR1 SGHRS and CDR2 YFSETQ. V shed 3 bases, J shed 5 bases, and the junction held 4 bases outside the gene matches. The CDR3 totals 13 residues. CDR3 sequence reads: CASSSYSGDEQYF. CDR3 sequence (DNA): TGCGCCAGCAGCTCCTATAGCGGGGACGAGCAGTACTTC.

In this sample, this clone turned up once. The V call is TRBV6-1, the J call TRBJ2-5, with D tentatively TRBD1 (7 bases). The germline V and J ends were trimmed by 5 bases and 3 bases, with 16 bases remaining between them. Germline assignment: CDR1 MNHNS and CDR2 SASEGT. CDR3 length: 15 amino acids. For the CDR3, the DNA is TGTGCCAGCAGTCGGGGAGGAGGGACAGAAGAGACCCAGTACTTC. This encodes CASSRGGGTEETQYF.

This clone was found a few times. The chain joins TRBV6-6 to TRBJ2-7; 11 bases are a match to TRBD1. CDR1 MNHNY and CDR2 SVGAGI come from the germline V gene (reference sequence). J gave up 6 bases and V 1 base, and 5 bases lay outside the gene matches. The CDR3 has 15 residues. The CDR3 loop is CASSYFRDRGGEQYF. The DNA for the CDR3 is TGTGCCAGCAGTTACTTCCGGGACAGGGGGGGCGAGCAGTACTTC.

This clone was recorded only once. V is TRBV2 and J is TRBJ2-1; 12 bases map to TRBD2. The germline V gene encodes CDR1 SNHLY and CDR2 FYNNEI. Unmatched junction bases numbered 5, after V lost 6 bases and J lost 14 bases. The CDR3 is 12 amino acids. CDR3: CASSLLAGGEFF. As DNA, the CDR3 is TGTGCCAGCAGCCTACTAGCGGGGGGAGAGTTCTTC.

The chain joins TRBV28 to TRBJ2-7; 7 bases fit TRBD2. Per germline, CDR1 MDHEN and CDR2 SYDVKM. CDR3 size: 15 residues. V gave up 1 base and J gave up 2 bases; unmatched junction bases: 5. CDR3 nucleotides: TGTGCCAGCAGTTTATTTTCTAGCGGTCCCTACGAGCAGTACTTC. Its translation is CASSLFSSGPYEQYF.

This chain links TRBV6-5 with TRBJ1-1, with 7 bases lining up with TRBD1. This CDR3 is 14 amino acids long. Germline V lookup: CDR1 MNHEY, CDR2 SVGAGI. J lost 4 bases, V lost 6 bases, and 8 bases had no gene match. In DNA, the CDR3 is TGTGCCAGCAGCGCAGGGGGTATCGTCACTGAAGCTTTCTTT. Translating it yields CASSAGGIVTEAFF.

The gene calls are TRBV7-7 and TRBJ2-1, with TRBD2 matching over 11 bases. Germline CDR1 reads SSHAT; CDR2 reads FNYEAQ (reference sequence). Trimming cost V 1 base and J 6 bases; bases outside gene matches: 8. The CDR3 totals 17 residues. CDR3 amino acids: CASSLGGSGRAGNEQFF. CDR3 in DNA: TGTGCCAGCAGCTTAGGAGGTAGCGGGAGGGCCGGCAATGAGCAGTTCTTC.

CDR3 DNA: TGCAGTGCTAGACGGAGGTCTGAAGCTTTCTTT. Its protein product is CSARRRSEAFF. V gene TRBV20-1 combines with J gene TRBJ1-1, with no clear D. Per the germline V gene, CDR1 is DFQATT and CDR2 is SNEGSKA (reference sequence). The CDR3 runs to 11 residues. V lost 2 bases and J lost 6, with 7 bases in between.

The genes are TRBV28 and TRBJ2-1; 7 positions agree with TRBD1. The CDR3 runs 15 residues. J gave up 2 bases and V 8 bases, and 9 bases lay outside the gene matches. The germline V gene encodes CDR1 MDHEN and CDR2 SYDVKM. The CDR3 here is CASSEQDRPYNEQFF. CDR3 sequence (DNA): TGTGCCAGCTCGGAGCAGGACAGGCCCTACAATGAGCAGTTCTTC.

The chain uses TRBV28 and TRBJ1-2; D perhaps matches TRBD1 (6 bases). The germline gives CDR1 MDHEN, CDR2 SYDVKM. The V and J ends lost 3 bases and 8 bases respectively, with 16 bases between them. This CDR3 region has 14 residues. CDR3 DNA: TGTGCCAGCAGTTTTCCCTTACAGGGTAGCGGCTACACCTTC. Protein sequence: CASSFPLQGSGYTF.

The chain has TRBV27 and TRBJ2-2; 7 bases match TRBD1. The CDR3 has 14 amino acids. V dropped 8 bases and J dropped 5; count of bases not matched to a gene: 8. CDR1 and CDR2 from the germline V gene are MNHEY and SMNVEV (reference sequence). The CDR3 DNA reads TGTGCCAGCGGTCCGGGACAGCGAACCGGGGAGCTGTTTTTT. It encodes CASGPGQRTGELFF.

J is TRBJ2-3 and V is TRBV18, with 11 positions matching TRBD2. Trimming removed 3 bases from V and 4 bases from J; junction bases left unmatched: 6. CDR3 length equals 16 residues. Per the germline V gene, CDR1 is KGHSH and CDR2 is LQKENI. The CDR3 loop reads CASSPLAGGPADTQYF. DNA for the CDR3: TGTGCCAGCTCACCCTTAGCGGGGGGGCCGGCAGATACGCAGTATTTT.

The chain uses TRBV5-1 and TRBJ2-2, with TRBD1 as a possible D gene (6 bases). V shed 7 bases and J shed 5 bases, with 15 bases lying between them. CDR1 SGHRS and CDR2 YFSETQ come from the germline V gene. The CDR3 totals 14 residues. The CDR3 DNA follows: TGCGCCAGCCTTGAGGGGGTTGTAACCGGGGAGCTGTTTTTT. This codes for CASLEGVVTGELFF.

CDR3 in DNA: TGTGCCAGCAGCTTAGAGAGTGAGCAGTTCTTC. Translated: CASSLESEQFF. This rearrangement joins TRBV7-9 to TRBJ2-1; D ambiguous. The CDR3 is made up of 11 amino acids. V lost 1 base and J lost 9, with 4 bases in between. Germline loops: CDR1 SEHNR, CDR2 FQNEAQ (reference sequence).

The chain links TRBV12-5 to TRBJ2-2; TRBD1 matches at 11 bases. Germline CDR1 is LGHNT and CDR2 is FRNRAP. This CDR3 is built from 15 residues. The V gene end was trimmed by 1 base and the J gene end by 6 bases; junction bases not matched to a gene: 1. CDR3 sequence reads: CASGLGTGGSGELFF. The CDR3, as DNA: TGTGCTAGTGGTTTGGGGACAGGGGGCTCCGGGGAGCTGTTTTTT.

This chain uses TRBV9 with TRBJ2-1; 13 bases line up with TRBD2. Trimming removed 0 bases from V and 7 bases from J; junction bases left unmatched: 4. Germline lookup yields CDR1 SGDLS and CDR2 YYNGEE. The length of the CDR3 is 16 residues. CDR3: CASSVGTSGSWNEQFF. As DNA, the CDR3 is TGTGCCAGCAGCGTAGGGACTAGCGGGAGTTGGAATGAGCAGTTCTTC.

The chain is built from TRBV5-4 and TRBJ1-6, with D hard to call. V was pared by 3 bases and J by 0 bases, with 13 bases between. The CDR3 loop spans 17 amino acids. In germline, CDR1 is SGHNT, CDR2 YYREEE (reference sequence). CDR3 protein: CASSSRTVSSYNSPLHF. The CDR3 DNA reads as TGTGCCAGCAGCTCCAGGACTGTTAGCTCCTATAATTCACCCCTCCACTTT.

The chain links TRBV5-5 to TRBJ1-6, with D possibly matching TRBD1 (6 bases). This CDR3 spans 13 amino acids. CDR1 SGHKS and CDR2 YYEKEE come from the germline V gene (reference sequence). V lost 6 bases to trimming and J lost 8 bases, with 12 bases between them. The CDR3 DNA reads TGTGCCAGCACCAACAGGGTTGATTCACCCCTCCACTTT. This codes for CASTNRVDSPLHF. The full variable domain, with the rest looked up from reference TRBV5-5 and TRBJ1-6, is DAGVTQSPTHLIKTRGQQVTLRCSPISGHKSVSWYQQVLGQGPQFIFQYYEKEERGRGNFPDRFSARQFPNYSSELNVNALLLGDSALYLCASTNRVDSPLHFGNGTRLTVT.

The CDR3 spells CASSSGTGISLHF. CDR3 nucleotide sequence: TGTGCCAGCAGTTCCGGGACAGGGATTTCCCTCCACTTT. The gene calls are TRBV5-4 and TRBJ1-6; TRBD1 matches at 9 bases. This CDR3 has 13 residues. V gave up 5 bases and J gave up 14 bases; unmatched junction bases: 8. In germline, CDR1 is SGHNT, CDR2 YYREEE (reference sequence).

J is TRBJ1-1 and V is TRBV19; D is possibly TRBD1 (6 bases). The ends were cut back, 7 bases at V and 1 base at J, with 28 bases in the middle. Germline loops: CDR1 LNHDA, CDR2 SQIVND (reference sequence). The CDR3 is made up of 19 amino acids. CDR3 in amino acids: CASNGFRGGREGGNTEAFF. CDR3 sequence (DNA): TGTGCCAGTAATGGGTTTCGGGGGGGCAGGGAGGGAGGGAACACTGAAGCTTTCTTT.

CDR3 region: CASSVEGWAFF. The CDR3, as DNA: TGTGCCAGCAGTGTTGAGGGTTGGGCTTTCTTT. This chain joins TRBV6-1 and TRBJ1-1; D not resolved. In germline, CDR1 is MNHNS, CDR2 SASEGT. The V end was cut by 4 bases, the J end by 11 bases, with 11 bases between. The CDR3 totals 11 residues.